This T cell receptor beta chain originates from a study of shared clonotypes between healthy human individuals (dated by TCRdb to the early 2020s). Study-level background: Three men and a couple of women, aged 18 to 49 years, made up the cohort. For each donor, CD4 naive and CD4 memory were each run on three plates, CD8 naive on two plates, and CD8 memory on one plate. To estimate repertoire size and how much clonotype sharing occurs between individuals, the study deeply sequenced the blood TCR repertoires of about five healthy adults. Libraries were prepared and TCR repertoires were sequenced by different laboratories using diverse techniques, in order to increase sequencing depth and limit assay-specific biases. Between about 0.9 and 8.9 billion PBMCs per donor were obtained by leukapheresis. Study-level results and caveats: Compared with non-shared clonotypes, the clonotypes found in all four sorted-subset donors had higher generation probabilities. Naive subsets generally had larger estimated clonotype richness than memory subsets did. Sampling was limited to blood, and TCR repertoires in tissue likely differ from TCR repertoires in blood. Rarefaction of sorted-subset datasets indicated incomplete sequencing despite the large sequencing depth. Pairwise subsampling led to the expectation that sequencing depth would affect the degree of clonotype sharing among donors. Because the study included only a small number of donors, the genetic and exposure-history diversity represented was limited. When a handful of donors were compared, the shared fraction of clonotypes was around 4.6% for naive CD4, over 3% for naive CD8, roughly 2.3% for memory CD4, and roughly 0.43% for memory CD8.

Using the deep immunoSEQ assay, TCR CDR3 regions were amplified from genomic DNA by multiplex PCR. Extracted genomic DNA from each cell subset was spread evenly across all wells of several immunoSEQ 96-well plates, with each plate serving as a replicate. Each replicate PCR for sorted subsets received about 220 ng genomic DNA, equal to roughly 30,000 T cell genomes. Purified libraries were measured with a Qubit 3.0 fluorometer, size-checked on a Bioanalyzer 2100, and measured again with the KAPA Library Quantification kit. A separate single-read 150-cycle Illumina NextSeq 550 flow cell was used to sequence each immunoSEQ 96-well plate. As for how the authors treated the data: The immunoSEQ output contained only junctional sequences without quality scores, so filtering could not match that applied to full-length reads. Sequences were annotated with PyIR, a Python wrapper for IgBLAST v1.9, using IMGT germline references to assign V/J genes and CDR3. Reads were filtered out if the reads had weak V/J assignments (E-value above 1e-6), no CDR3, stop codons, out-of-frame junctions, or ambiguous translated residues. V3J clonotypes were defined by identical inferred V gene, J gene, and CDR3 amino acid sequence. The percentage overlap between two repertoires was calculated by dividing the number of shared unique clonotypes by the size of the smaller repertoire. Three approaches were used to assess repertoire richness: RTK rarefaction, the Chao1 estimator, and Recon v2.1 estimates of unobserved clonotypes. For all TCRbeta clonotypes obtained by the gDNA method from several donors, generation probabilities were computed with OLGA. In TCRdb, the immuneACCESS table is reduced to in-frame sequences with V and J assigned. These tables do not hold every clone; where another copy was compared, an unresolved V gene accounts for under half, and the others remain unexplained. That table furnishes V, J and clone size, whereas the DNA furnished D and trimming. The sample records around 2.1 million clones, approximately 94% of which are singletons. The ten most abundant clones make up over 1.5% of the sample.

The cysteine opens and the phenylalanine closes a CDR3 of 19 amino acids. The sequence is cut down to CDR3 DNA, 57 bases in frame from base 1. The germline V gene (reference sequence) specifies MNHEY as CDR1 and SMNVEV as CDR2. V is cut back by 4 bases and J by 0 bases, with 13 bases in the junction unmatched. Comments on this clone: It has no known antigen specificity. No much larger clone exists at a distance of one base, and base qualities are not known.

For the CD8 naive samples, CD45RO-negative cells were positively selected for CCR7, yielding a CD45RA+CCR7+ population from which TemRA cells were excluded. Healthy HIV-negative adults with no recently reported acute infections or vaccinations were included as donors. Only Caucasian adults living in Nashville, Tennessee, USA were represented among the donors. Blood was obtained by leukapheresis, after which PBMCs were separated by Ficoll-Histopaque density gradient centrifugation and cryopreserved in liquid nitrogen vapor phase. Purity and quantity of every magnetically sorted T cell population were checked by analytical flow cytometry. Each sorted fraction had its genomic DNA isolated and then quantified by UV absorbance on a Nanodrop 2000c.

This TCR came from a man younger than 30 in good health. Some clones in this sample may be carry-over from other donors' samples. The chain links TRBV27 with TRBJ2-1; TRBD2 matches 9 bases in the middle. The sample was naive CD8+ T cells from PBMCs. This sample's cell subset or site label indicates: CD45RA+CCR7+. The DNA sequence is TGTGCCAGCAGTTCCGGACTAGCGCCAAAAACGAGCTCCTACAATGAGCAGTTCTTC. Protein translation: CASSSGLAPKTSSYNEQFF.